These 29 T cell receptor beta chains originate from one sample sequenced in a study of sequential checkpoint blockade in melanoma. Treatment denoted: randomized to nivolumab then ipilimumab (arm A) or the reverse (arm B). The repertoire was sequenced with immunoSEQ multiplex PCR; TCRdb's copy has only in-frame clones and lacks some. The table lists over 9,500 clones, 77% of them singletons. The sample here was CD8+ T cells sorted from blood (inferred from file names), taken from a patient given nivolumab and ipilimumab in sequence. Receptor source: a human donor with melanoma.

CDR3 DNA sequence: TGTGCCAGCAGCTTAGCGGGAGGGCAAGAGACCCAGTACTTC. Encoded protein: CASSLAGGQETQYF. The chain has TRBV7-9 and TRBJ2-5; 7 nucleotides agree with TRBD2. The V and J ends lost 0 bases and 2 bases, in that order; junction bases with no gene match: 0. CDR1 is SEHNR and CDR2 is FQNEAQ in the germline V gene (reference sequence). This CDR3 region has 14 residues. Together with reference TRBV7-9 and TRBJ2-5, the CDR3 gives the full variable domain: DTGVSQNPRHKITKRGQNVTFRCDPISEHNRLYWYRQTLGQGPEFLTYFQNEAQLEKSRLLSDRFSAERPKGSFSTLEIQRTEQGDSAMYLCASSLAGGQETQYFGPGTRLLVL.

This clone showed up just a few times. V and J are TRBV11-2 and TRBJ2-7; the D gene is possibly TRBD2 (7 bases). The CDR3 is 14 amino acids. Germline V gene data show CDR1 as SGHAT and CDR2 as FQNNGV. Trimming took 1 base from V and 3 from J, leaving 10 bases between them. The CDR3 reads CASSLGGGLYEQYF. The CDR3, as DNA: TGTGCCAGCAGCTTAGGGGGGGGCCTCTACGAGCAGTACTTC. Complete variable domain (other parts from reference TRBV11-2 and TRBJ2-7): EAGVAQSPRYKIIEKRQSVAFWCNPISGHATLYWYQQILGQGPKLLIQFQNNGVVDDSQLPKDRFSAERLKGVDSTLKIQPAKLEDSAVYLCASSLGGGLYEQYFGPGTRLTVT.

DNA of the CDR3: TGTGCCAGTAGTGCGGGACTTTCCTACGAGCAGTACTTC. Protein: CASSAGLSYEQYF. The chain couples TRBV19 to TRBJ2-5; D possibly corresponds to TRBD2 (6 bases). The J call is in doubt because the DNA end fits TRBJ2-7 better. This CDR3 spans 13 amino acids. Germline V gives CDR1 LNHDA, CDR2 SQIVND (reference sequence).

The V and J genes are TRBV4-3 and TRBJ2-3; 11 bases line up with TRBD2. The CDR3 covers 15 residues. Germline CDR1 LGHNA, CDR2 YSLEER. Losses at the gene ends were 3 bases for V and 10 bases for J; bases not matched to a gene: 9. The CDR3 spells CASSHRDSGRGAQYF. The CDR3, as DNA: TGCGCCAGCAGCCATCGCGATAGCGGGAGGGGCGCGCAGTATTTT.

The chain couples TRBV7-9 to TRBJ2-1, with D perhaps TRBD1 (6 bases). The CDR3 spans 15 residues. CDR1 is SEHNR and CDR2 is FQNEAQ in the germline V gene (reference sequence). V dropped 6 bases and J dropped 2 bases, with 14 bases sitting between them. CDR3 protein: CASRPDRTTYNEQFF. In DNA, the CDR3 is TGTGCCAGCAGGCCCGACAGGACCACCTACAATGAGCAGTTCTTC.

J is TRBJ2-1 and V is TRBV14, with 12 bases that match TRBD2. The CDR3 runs to 16 residues. Germline V lookup: CDR1 SGHDN, CDR2 FVKESK. The V segment lost 4 bases and the J segment 9 bases; nucleotides outside the gene matches: 10. The CDR3 loop is CASSRTTSGSGSEQFF. The CDR3 bases are TGTGCCAGCAGCCGCACGACTAGCGGGAGTGGTAGTGAGCAGTTCTTC.

The CDR3 nucleotides read TGTGCCAGCAGCGATACCGGGACTAGCGGGAGGCAGTACTTC. Translation: CASSDTGTSGRQYF. This chain joins TRBV5-6 and TRBJ2-7; TRBD2 matches at 14 bases. V gave up 4 bases and J gave up 9 bases; unmatched junction bases: 6. This CDR3 contains 14 residues. Germline V CDR1 and CDR2: SGHDT, YYEEEE.

This clone was recorded once. The chain couples TRBV15 to TRBJ2-3; 9 bases map to TRBD2. V shed 0 bases and J 3 bases; nucleotides not matched to a gene: 4. Germline V lookup: CDR1 LNHNV, CDR2 YYDKDF (reference sequence). CDR3 length: 16 residues. CDR3 loop: CATSRDHAGGTDTQYF. The CDR3 bases are TGTGCCACCAGCAGAGATCACGCGGGAGGGACAGATACGCAGTATTTT.

This chain links TRBV5-1 with TRBJ2-5; the match to TRBD1 covers 9 bases. The CDR3 has 15 residues. CDR1 SGHRS and CDR2 YFSETQ come from the germline V gene. The ends lost 4 bases at V and 6 bases at J; junction bases unmatched: 10. CDR3 in amino acids: CASSEGTGRLKTQYF. The CDR3 DNA follows: TGCGCCAGCAGCGAGGGGACAGGGCGTTTAAAGACCCAGTACTTC.

The chain combines TRBV4-1 with TRBJ2-3, with 7 bases identical to TRBD2. Germline values: CDR1 MGHRA, CDR2 YSYEKL. V was pared by 4 bases and J by 6 bases, with 16 bases of the junction left unmatched. This CDR3 is 17 amino acids long. The CDR3: CASSRRPSGVFGDTQYF. Here the CDR3 DNA reads TGCGCCAGCAGCCGACGGCCCAGCGGGGTATTCGGGGATACGCAGTATTTT.

The chain carries TRBV15 and TRBJ1-3, with TRBD1 identical over 11 bases. This CDR3 region has 15 residues. Germline V gene data show CDR1 as LNHNV and CDR2 as YYDKDF (reference sequence). V shed 3 bases and J 3 bases; nucleotides not matched to a gene: 1. The CDR3 DNA reads TGTGCCACCAGCAGGGACAGGGGGCATGGAAACACCATATATTTT. Translation gives CATSRDRGHGNTIYF.

V usage is TRBV5-6 and J usage is TRBJ2-1; 8 bases line up with TRBD2. Looked up from germline, CDR1 is SGHDT and CDR2 is YYEEEE. This CDR3 has 17 residues. V shed 1 base and J 1 base; nucleotides not matched to a gene: 7. This chain's CDR3 is CASSLTGAGGSYNEQFF. The CDR3, as DNA: TGTGCCAGCAGCTTGACTGGGGCGGGGGGTTCCTACAATGAGCAGTTCTTC.

This chain joins TRBV5-4 and TRBJ2-1; 8 bases are shared with TRBD2. J was trimmed by 7 bases and V by 3 bases; bases with no gene match: 6. The CDR3 runs 14 residues. Germline CDR1 reads SGHNT; CDR2 reads YYREEE (reference sequence). The CDR3 coding sequence is TGTGCCAGCAGCTCCAGGACTAGCATAAATGAGCAGTTCTTC. It codes for CASSSRTSINEQFF.

This chain joins TRBV19 and TRBJ2-1; 10 bases are shared with TRBD2. Losses at the gene ends were 5 bases for V and 2 bases for J; bases not matched to a gene: 3. The CDR3 spans 15 residues. The germline V gene encodes CDR1 LNHDA and CDR2 SQIVND (reference sequence). Here the CDR3 DNA reads TGTGCCAGTAGTTCTCTAGCGGGGGCCTACAATGAGCAGTTCTTC. Protein sequence: CASSSLAGAYNEQFF.

This clone has a single count. This chain links TRBV4-1 with TRBJ2-7; D may be TRBD1 (6 bases). CDR3 length: 14 amino acids. V was pared by 5 bases and J by 2 bases, with 13 bases between. CDR1 is MGHRA and CDR2 is YSYEKL in the germline V gene. CDR3 sequence: CASSIRQETYEQYF. CDR3 DNA sequence: TGCGCCAGCAGCATACGACAGGAAACCTACGAGCAGTACTTC.

The CDR3 DNA is TGCAGCGTTGAAGAAGGTTGGCGGGAACCAGATACGCAGTATTTT. Translation gives CSVEEGWREPDTQYF. The chain joins TRBV29-1 to TRBJ2-3; the D gene is possibly TRBD2 (6 bases). Trimming took 0 bases from V and 4 from J, leaving 14 bases between them. CDR3 length: 15 amino acids. Germline V gene data show CDR1 as SQVTM and CDR2 as ANQGSEA.

This chain uses TRBV7-3 with TRBJ2-3; the match to TRBD2 covers 8 bases. Germline V gene sequence: CDR1 SGHTA, CDR2 FQGTGA. V trimming: 2 bases; J trimming: 1 base; junction bases outside the gene matches: 8. The CDR3 is made up of 17 amino acids. The CDR3 DNA follows: TGTGCCAGCAGCTTACTCCCGGGAGGGTCTGGCACAGATACGCAGTATTTT. This encodes CASSLLPGGSGTDTQYF.

The V call is TRBV5-5, the J call TRBJ2-7; D gene ambiguous. V lost 4 bases, J lost 2 bases, and 7 bases lay in between. This CDR3 has 12 residues. Germline V gives CDR1 SGHKS, CDR2 YYEKEE (reference sequence). In DNA, the CDR3 is TGTGCCAGCAGCGCCCCTACCTACGAGCAGTACTTC. Protein sequence: CASSAPTYEQYF.

The J gene is TRBJ2-4, the V gene TRBV2, with D maybe TRBD1 (5 bases). This CDR3 has 18 amino acids. Per germline, CDR1 SNHLY and CDR2 FYNNEI. The V gene lost 4 bases and the J gene lost 8 bases, with 27 bases spanning the gap. The CDR3 DNA reads TGTGCCAGCAGTGGATGGACAAACCGGGCCCCCGCTGGGGACATTCAGTACTTC. It is translated as CASSGWTNRAPAGDIQYF. Filled out from reference TRBV2 and TRBJ2-4, the complete variable domain reads EPEVTQTPSHQVTQMGQEVILRCVPISNHLYFYWYRQILGQKVEFLVSFYNNEISEKSEIFDDQFSVERPDGSNFTLKIRSTKLEDSAMYFCASSGWTNRAPAGDIQYFGAGTRLSVL.

This chain joins TRBV7-8 and TRBJ1-2, with a tentative D call TRBD1 (5 bases). There are 15 residues in the CDR3. Germline values: CDR1 SGHVS, CDR2 FQNEAQ. The germline V and J ends were trimmed by 5 bases and 4 bases, with 17 bases remaining between them. Here the CDR3 reads CASSPRTLGGYGYTF. The CDR3 DNA is TGTGCCAGCAGCCCCCGGACCCTGGGGGGCTATGGCTACACCTTC.

V and J are TRBV27 and TRBJ2-7; 8 bases fit TRBD2. CDR1 and CDR2 (germline): MNHEY, SMNVEV (reference sequence). The CDR3 spans 15 residues. V lost 2 bases and J lost 0; bases outside the gene matches: 3. The CDR3 sequence: CASSLLAGPSYEQYF. CDR3 sequence (DNA): TGTGCCAGCAGTTTACTAGCGGGTCCCTCCTACGAGCAGTACTTC.

The CDR3 loop is CASSQDTLYRDRGDNEQFF. The CDR3 DNA reads TGCGCCAGCAGCCAAGATACTTTGTATCGGGACAGGGGAGACAATGAGCAGTTCTTC. The chain carries TRBV4-1 and TRBJ2-1, with 10 bases that match TRBD1. With 0 bases clipped from V and 5 bases from J, the junction kept 13 bases outside the gene matches. CDR1 is MGHRA, CDR2 YSYEKL, per germline. The CDR3 contains 19 residues.

The V and J genes are TRBV28 and TRBJ2-5, with 9 bases lining up with TRBD2. The CDR3 consists of 18 residues. V shed 6 bases and J 5 bases; nucleotides not matched to a gene: 19. The germline V gene encodes CDR1 MDHEN and CDR2 SYDVKM. CDR3 sequence: CASSSPRGGRAFGETQYF. The CDR3 DNA follows: TGTGCCAGCAGCTCCCCTCGGGGCGGGAGGGCCTTTGGTGAGACCCAGTACTTC.

The chain carries TRBV7-9 and TRBJ1-5; 7 bases map to TRBD1. This CDR3 has 14 amino acids. Losses at the gene ends were 5 bases for V and 3 bases for J; bases not matched to a gene: 4. Germline V CDR1 and CDR2: SEHNR, FQNEAQ (reference sequence). Here the CDR3 DNA reads TGTGCCAGCAGCAGAACAGGGGACAATCAGCCCCAGCATTTT. This gives the protein CASSRTGDNQPQHF.

The chain is built from TRBV4-2 and TRBJ2-1; 8 nucleotides agree with TRBD1. CDR1 LGHNA and CDR2 YNFKEQ come from the germline V gene. The CDR3 length is 13 residues. With 3 bases clipped from V and 8 bases from J, the junction kept 3 bases outside the gene matches. Here the CDR3 reads CASSQPQGDEQFF. CDR3 bases: TGTGCCAGCAGCCAGCCACAGGGGGATGAGCAGTTCTTC.

This clone was counted only a few times. This sequence joins TRBV6-5 and TRBJ2-2; tentatively, D is TRBD1 (6 bases). V was cut by 5 bases and J by 7 bases, with 11 bases left in between. Germline V lookup: CDR1 MNHEY, CDR2 SVGAGI. CDR3 length: 13 amino acids. The DNA of the CDR3 is TGTGCCAGCAGTACAGGGCTGGACGGGGAGCTGTTTTTT. It is translated as CASSTGLDGELFF.

The rearrangement links TRBV7-9 to TRBJ2-1; 9 bases are a match to TRBD2. Germline trimming cut 11 bases from V and 7 bases from J; bases unmatched to any gene: 9. Germline CDR1 is SEHNR and CDR2 is FQNEAQ (reference sequence). CDR3 length equals 13 residues. The CDR3 coding sequence is TGTGCCTCCCAAAGCGGGAGGAATAATGAGCAGTTCTTC. It is translated as CASQSGRNNEQFF.

V gene TRBV5-1 combines with J gene TRBJ2-1; 11 nucleotides match TRBD2. Trimming cost V 0 bases and J 6 bases; bases outside gene matches: 5. The CDR3 is 16 amino acids. Germline V gene lookup returns CDR1 SGHRS and CDR2 YFSETQ. The CDR3 DNA reads as TGCGCCAGCAGCTTGGTTGGTAGCGGGAGGGTCAATGAGCAGTTCTTC. It yields the protein CASSLVGSGRVNEQFF.

V is TRBV19 and J is TRBJ2-7; D unclear. The CDR3 has 12 amino acids. Deletions cut 8 bases from V and 6 bases from J, with 14 bases between. Germline V CDR1 and CDR2: LNHDA, SQIVND (reference sequence). The CDR3: CASGPLAAEQYF. In nucleotides, the CDR3 is TGTGCCAGTGGCCCTCTGGCGGCCGAGCAGTACTTC. Variable domain in full (rest from reference TRBV19 and TRBJ2-7): DGGITQSPKYLFRKEGQNVTLSCEQNLNHDAMYWYRQDPGQGLRLIYYSQIVNDFQKGDIAEGYSVSREKKESFPLTVTSAQKNPTAFYLCASGPLAAEQYFGPGTRLTVT.